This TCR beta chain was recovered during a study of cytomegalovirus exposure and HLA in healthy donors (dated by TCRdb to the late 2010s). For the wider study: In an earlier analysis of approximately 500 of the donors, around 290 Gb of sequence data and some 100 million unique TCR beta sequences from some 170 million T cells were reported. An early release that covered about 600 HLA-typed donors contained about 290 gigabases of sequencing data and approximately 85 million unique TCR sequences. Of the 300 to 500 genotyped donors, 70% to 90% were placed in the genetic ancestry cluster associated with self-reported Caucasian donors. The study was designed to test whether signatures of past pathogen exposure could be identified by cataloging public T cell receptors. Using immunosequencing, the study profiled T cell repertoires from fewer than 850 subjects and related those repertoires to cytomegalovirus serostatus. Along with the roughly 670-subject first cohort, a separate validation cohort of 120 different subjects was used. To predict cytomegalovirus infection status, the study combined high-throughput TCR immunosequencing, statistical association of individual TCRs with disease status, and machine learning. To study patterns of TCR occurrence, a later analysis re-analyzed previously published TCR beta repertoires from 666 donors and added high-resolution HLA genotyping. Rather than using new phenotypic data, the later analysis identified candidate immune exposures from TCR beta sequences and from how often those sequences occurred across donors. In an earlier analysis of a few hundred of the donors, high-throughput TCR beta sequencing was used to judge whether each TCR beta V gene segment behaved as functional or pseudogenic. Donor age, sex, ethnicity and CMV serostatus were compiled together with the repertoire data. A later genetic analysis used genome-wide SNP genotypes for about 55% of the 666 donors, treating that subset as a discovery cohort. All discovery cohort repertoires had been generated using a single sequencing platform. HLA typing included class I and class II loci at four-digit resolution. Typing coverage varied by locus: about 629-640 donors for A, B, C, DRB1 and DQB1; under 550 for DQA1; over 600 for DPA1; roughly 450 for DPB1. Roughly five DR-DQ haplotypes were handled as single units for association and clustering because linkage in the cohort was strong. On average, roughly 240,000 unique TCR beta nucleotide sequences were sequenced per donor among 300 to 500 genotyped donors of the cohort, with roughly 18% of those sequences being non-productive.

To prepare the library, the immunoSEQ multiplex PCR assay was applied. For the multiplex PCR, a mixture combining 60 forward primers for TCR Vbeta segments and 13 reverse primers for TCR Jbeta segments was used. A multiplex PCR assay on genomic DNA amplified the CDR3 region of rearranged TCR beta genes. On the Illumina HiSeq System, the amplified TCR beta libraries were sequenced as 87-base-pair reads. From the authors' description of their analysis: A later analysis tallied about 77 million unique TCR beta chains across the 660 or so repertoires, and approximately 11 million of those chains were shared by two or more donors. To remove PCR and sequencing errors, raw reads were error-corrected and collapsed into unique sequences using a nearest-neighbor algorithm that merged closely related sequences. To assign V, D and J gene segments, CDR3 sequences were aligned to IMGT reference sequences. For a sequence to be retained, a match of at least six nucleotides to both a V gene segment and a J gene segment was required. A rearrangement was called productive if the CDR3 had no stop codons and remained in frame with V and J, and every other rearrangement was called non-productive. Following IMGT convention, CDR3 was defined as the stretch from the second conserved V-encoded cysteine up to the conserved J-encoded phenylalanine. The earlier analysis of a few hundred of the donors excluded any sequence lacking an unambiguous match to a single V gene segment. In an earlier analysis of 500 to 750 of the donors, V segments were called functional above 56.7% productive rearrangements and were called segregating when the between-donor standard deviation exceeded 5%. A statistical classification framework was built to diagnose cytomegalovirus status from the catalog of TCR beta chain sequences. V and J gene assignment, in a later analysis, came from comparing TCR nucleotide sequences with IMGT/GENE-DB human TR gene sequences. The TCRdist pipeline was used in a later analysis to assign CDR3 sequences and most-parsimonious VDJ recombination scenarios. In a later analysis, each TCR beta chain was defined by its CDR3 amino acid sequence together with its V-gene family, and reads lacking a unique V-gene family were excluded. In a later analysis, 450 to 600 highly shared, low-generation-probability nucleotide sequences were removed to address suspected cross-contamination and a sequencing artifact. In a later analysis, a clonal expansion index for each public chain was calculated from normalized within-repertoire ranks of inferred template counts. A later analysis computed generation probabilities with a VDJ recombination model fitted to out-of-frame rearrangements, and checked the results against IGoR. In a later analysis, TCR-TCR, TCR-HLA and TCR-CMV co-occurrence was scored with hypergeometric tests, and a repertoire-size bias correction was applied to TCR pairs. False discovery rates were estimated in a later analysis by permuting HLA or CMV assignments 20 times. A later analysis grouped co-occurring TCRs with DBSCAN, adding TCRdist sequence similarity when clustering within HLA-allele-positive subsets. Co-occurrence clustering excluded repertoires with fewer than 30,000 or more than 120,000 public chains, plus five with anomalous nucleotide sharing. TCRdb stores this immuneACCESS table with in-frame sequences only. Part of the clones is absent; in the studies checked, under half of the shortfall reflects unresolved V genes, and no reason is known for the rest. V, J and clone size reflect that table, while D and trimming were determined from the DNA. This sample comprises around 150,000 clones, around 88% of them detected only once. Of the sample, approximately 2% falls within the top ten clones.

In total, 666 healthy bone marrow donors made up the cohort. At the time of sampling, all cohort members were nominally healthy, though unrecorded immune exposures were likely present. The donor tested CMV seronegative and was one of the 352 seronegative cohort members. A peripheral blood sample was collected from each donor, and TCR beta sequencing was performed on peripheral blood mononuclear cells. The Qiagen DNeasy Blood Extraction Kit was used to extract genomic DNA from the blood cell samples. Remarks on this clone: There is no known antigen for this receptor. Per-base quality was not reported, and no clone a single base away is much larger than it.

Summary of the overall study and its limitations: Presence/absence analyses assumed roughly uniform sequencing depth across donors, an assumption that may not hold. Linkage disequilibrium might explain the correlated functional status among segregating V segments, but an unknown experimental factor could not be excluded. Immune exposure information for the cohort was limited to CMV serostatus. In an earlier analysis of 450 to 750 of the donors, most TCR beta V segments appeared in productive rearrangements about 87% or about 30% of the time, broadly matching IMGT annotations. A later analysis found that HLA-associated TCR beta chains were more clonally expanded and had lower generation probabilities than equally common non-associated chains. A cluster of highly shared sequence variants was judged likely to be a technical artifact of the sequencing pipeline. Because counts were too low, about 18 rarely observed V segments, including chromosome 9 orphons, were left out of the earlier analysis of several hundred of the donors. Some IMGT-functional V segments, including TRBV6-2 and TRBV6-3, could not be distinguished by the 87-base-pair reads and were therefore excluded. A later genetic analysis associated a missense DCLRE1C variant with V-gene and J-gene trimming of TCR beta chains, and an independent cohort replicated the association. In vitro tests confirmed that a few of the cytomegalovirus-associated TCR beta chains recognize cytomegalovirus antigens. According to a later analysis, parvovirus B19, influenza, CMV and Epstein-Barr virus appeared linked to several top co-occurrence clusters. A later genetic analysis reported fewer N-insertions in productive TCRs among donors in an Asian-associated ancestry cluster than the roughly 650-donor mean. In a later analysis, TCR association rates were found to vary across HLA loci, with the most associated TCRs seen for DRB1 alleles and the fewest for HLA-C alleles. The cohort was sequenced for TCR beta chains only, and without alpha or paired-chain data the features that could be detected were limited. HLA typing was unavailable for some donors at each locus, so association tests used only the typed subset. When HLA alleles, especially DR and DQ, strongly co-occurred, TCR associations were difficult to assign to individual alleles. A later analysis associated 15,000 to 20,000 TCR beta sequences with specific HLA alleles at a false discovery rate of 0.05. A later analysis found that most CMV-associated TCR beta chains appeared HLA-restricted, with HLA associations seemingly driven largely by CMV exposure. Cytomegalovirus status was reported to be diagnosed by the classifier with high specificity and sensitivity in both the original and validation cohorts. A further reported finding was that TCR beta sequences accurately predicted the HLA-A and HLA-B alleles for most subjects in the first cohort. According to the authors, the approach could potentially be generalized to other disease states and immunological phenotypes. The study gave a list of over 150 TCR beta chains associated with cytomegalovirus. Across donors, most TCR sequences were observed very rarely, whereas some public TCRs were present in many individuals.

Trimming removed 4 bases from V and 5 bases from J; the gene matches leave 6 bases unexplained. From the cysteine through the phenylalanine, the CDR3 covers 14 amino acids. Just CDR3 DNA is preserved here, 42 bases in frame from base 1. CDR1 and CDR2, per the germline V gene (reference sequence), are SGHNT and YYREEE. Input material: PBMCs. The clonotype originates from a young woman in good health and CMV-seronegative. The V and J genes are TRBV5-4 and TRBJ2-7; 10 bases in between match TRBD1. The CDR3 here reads CASSRDRGQHEQYF. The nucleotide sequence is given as TGTGCCAGCAGCCGCGACAGGGGGCAGCACGAGCAGTACTTC.